The clone carrying this T cell receptor (beta chain) was seen repeatedly, ten times or more. This CDR3 is 13 amino acids long. Germline CDR1 DFQATT, CDR2 SNEGSKA (reference sequence). V lost 3 bases and J 3 bases, leaving 9 bases between the germline ends. Amplified TCR beta CDR3 regions derived from RNA transcripts. HTBI primers were used for first-round RT-PCR of the TCR CDR3. TCRdb independently ran MiXCR on the multiplex PCR reads; one entry per CDR3 protein. The data contain under 450,000 distinct CDR3 sequences, more than 15% of them singletons. This sample was included in a study of T cells in Graves' hyperthyroidism and ophthalmopathy.

The sequencing sample was made of blood. The V and J genes are TRBV20-1 and TRBJ1-5; no clear D. The clonotype was recovered from a woman between 18 and 29 years old with Graves' hyperthyroidism. The CDR3, as DNA: TGCAGTGCTAGTGCAGGTTCCAATCAGCCCCAGCATTTT. Translated: CSASAGSNQPQHF.